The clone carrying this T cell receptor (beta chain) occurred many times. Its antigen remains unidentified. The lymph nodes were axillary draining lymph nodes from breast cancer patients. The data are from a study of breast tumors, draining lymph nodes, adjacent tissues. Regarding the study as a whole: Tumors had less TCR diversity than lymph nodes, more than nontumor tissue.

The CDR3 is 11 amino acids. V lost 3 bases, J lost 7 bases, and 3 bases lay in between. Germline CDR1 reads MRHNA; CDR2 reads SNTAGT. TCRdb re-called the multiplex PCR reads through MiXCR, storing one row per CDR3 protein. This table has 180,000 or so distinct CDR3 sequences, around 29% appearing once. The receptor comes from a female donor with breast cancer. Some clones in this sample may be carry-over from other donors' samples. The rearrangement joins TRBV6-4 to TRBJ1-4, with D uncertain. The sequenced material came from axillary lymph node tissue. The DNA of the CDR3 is TGTGCCAGCAGTGAGGTTGAAAAACTGTTTTTT. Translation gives CASSEVEKLFF.